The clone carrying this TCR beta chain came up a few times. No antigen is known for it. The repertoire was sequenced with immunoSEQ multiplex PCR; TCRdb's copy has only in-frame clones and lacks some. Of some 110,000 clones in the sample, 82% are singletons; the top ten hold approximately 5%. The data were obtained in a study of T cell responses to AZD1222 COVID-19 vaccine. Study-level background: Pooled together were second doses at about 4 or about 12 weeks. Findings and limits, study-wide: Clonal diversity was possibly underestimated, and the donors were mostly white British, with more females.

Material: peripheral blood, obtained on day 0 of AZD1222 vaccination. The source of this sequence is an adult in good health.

The CDR3 region has the DNA TGTGCCACCAGCAGAGATCCCCCCTGGCCTAGCACAGATACGCAGTATTTT. Translated, it gives CATSRDPPWPSTDTQYF. The chain carries TRBV15 and TRBJ2-3; D gene unclear. The V gene lost 0 bases and the J gene lost 0 bases, with 13 bases spanning the gap. This CDR3 spans 17 amino acids. Germline V gene data show CDR1 as LNHNV and CDR2 as YYDKDF (reference sequence). Looking up the rest from reference TRBV15 and TRBJ2-3 gives the full variable domain: DAMVIQNPRYQVTQFGKPVTLSCSQTLNHNVMYWYQQKSSQAPKLLFHYYDKDFNNEADTPDNFQSRRPNTSFCFLDIRSPGLGDTAMYLCATSRDPPWPSTDTQYFGPGTRLTVL.